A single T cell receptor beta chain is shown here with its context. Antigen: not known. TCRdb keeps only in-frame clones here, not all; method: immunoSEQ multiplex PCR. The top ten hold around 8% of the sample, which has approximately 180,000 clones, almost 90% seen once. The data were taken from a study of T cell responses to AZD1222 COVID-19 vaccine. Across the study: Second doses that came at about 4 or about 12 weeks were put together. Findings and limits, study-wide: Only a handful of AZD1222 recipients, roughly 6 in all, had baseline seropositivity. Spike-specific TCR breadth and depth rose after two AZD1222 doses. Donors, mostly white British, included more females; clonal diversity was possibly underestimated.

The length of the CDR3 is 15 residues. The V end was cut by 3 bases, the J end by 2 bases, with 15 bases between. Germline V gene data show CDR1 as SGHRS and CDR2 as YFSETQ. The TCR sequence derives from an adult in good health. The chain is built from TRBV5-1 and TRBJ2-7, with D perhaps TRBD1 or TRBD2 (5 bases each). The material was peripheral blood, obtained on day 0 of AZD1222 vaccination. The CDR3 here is CASSSTGLGPYEQYF. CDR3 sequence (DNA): TGCGCCAGCAGCTCGACGGGGCTAGGACCCTACGAGCAGTACTTC.